The 15 T cell receptor beta chains reported below all come from one sample, sequenced in a study of blood T cell repertoires in COVID-19. Using immunoSEQ multiplex PCR, the repertoire was profiled, and TCRdb retains in-frame clones only, with some absent. The sample has a few hundred thousand clones, roughly 77% seen once; the top ten hold about 9.3%. Sequenced material: PBMCs or T cells enriched from blood (not recorded which). Every receptor here comes from a man aged 40-50 years who had recovered from COVID-19.

The chain recombines TRBV5-1 with TRBJ1-1, with D unclear. Germline loops: CDR1 SGHRS, CDR2 YFSETQ. The V gene lost 0 bases and the J gene lost 2 bases, with 5 bases spanning the gap. The CDR3 has 13 amino acids. The CDR3 DNA follows: TGCGCCAGCAGCTTGGTCACAAACACTGAAGCTTTCTTT. It codes for CASSLVTNTEAFF.

This sequence joins TRBV19 and TRBJ2-1; 13 bases align to TRBD2. V shed 6 bases, J shed 9 bases, and the junction held 11 bases outside the gene matches. The CDR3 spans 16 residues. Germline V CDR1 and CDR2: LNHDA, SQIVND (reference sequence). The CDR3 sequence: CASRPILTSGRGEQFF. Here the CDR3 DNA reads TGTGCCAGTAGGCCCATCCTTACTAGCGGGAGGGGTGAGCAGTTCTTC.

Points on this clone: Other DNA sequences in the same sample also yield this CDR3. The DNA for the CDR3 is TGTGCCAGCAGTGGACAGGGATACAATGAGCAGTTCTTC. This gives the protein CASSGQGYNEQFF. The chain is built from TRBV2 and TRBJ2-1; 7 positions match TRBD1. CDR3 length: 13 amino acids. CDR1 and CDR2 from the germline V gene are SNHLY and FYNNEI. V dropped 4 bases and J dropped 4; count of bases not matched to a gene: 1.

This chain joins TRBV24-1 and TRBJ1-1; TRBD1 agrees at 8 bases. The CDR3 is made up of 14 amino acids. The V gene's germline CDR1 is KGHDR and CDR2 SFDVKD. V lost 7 bases to trimming and J lost 9 bases; unmatched junction nucleotides: 12. The CDR3 loop reads CATRGDPGQAKAFF. The CDR3 DNA reads as TGTGCCACCAGAGGAGACCCGGGACAGGCTAAAGCTTTCTTT.

This clone was counted once. The germline gene is not matched at one end of the junction; a read error may be the cause. Other DNA sequences in this specimen translate into the identical CDR3. This chain uses TRBV18 with TRBJ1-1; D is perhaps TRBD1 (6 bases). The CDR3 covers 15 residues. The V gene's germline CDR1 is KGHSH and CDR2 LQKENI. The CDR3 loop is CASSVRRDTNTEAFF. CDR3 coding DNA: TGCGCCAGCTCAGTCCGAAGGGACACGAACACTGAAGCTTTCTTT.

The chain links TRBV19 to TRBJ2-2, with 9 positions matching TRBD1. Trimming cost V 3 bases and J 5 bases; bases outside gene matches: 4. Germline V gene sequence: CDR1 LNHDA, CDR2 SQIVND (reference sequence). CDR3 size: 15 residues. CDR3 DNA sequence: TGTGCCAGTAGTATCGGGACAGGGAGTACCGGGGAGCTGTTTTTT. It encodes CASSIGTGSTGELFF.

V and J are TRBV18 and TRBJ2-1; 9 nucleotides match TRBD2. Germline CDR1 reads KGHSH; CDR2 reads LQKENI. The CDR3 is 18 amino acids. Trimming at V came to 3 bases and at J to 5 bases, leaving 14 bases not matched to a gene. This CDR3 reads CASSPPLGAGGRNNEQFF. The CDR3 DNA follows: TGTGCCAGCTCACCTCCCCTAGGTGCGGGAGGGCGGAACAATGAGCAGTTCTTC.

The chain is built from TRBV2 and TRBJ1-5; D not resolved. CDR3 size: 15 residues. Trimming shortened V by 6 bases and J by 0 bases, and 12 bases separated the two germline ends. Germline values: CDR1 SNHLY, CDR2 FYNNEI. This CDR3 is CASREGSHSNQPQHF. The CDR3 DNA follows: TGTGCCAGCAGGGAGGGATCCCATAGCAATCAGCCCCAGCATTTT.

The chain links TRBV9 to TRBJ2-1, with 9 bases matching TRBD2. From germline, CDR1 is SGDLS and CDR2 YYNGEE. J lost 9 bases, V lost 2 bases, and 18 bases had no gene match. This CDR3 is built from 18 residues. CDR3 nucleotides: TGTGCCAGCAGCGTTTCGGGTGGTGCTAGCGGGAACCTAGGTGAGCAGTTCTTC. Residues: CASSVSGGASGNLGEQFF.

The chain couples TRBV24-1 to TRBJ1-4; 10 nucleotides line up with TRBD1. This CDR3 is 18 amino acids long. The V gene end was trimmed by 5 bases and the J gene end by 7 bases; junction bases not matched to a gene: 15. Germline assignment: CDR1 KGHDR and CDR2 SFDVKD. The CDR3 protein is CATSGGTGAAWGSEKLFF. The CDR3 DNA is TGTGCCACCAGTGGAGGGACAGGGGCCGCCTGGGGGAGTGAAAAACTGTTTTTT.

The J gene is TRBJ1-2, the V gene TRBV6-1; 9 bases map to TRBD1. The germline V gene has CDR1 MNHNS and CDR2 SASEGT. V was pared by 1 base and J by 2 bases, with 2 bases of the junction left unmatched. This CDR3 spans 15 amino acids. The DNA of the CDR3 is TGTGCCAGCAGTGAAGTGGACAGGGGAAACTATGGCTACACCTTC. Amino acids: CASSEVDRGNYGYTF.

V usage is TRBV21-1 and J usage is TRBJ1-5; the table's D gene call, TRBD1, was not cross checked with the DNA. TRBV21-1 is deemed a pseudogene. This CDR3 comprises 19 residues. The CDR3 DNA reads as TGTGCCAGCAGTCAAAGAGGAAAGGGGAGACAGGTTAGCAATCAGCCCCAGCATTTT. Residues: CASSQRGKGRQVSNQPQHF.

The chain couples TRBV6-5 to TRBJ1-2; 8 nucleotides match TRBD1. The V gene's germline CDR1 is MNHEY and CDR2 SVGAGI. The ends lost 0 bases at V and 2 bases at J; junction bases unmatched: 5. The CDR3 runs 16 residues. The CDR3 here is CASSYSLDRANYGYTF. The CDR3 nucleotides read TGTGCCAGCAGTTACTCATTGGACAGGGCGAACTATGGCTACACCTTC.

This clone was observed a few times. The J gene is TRBJ2-1, the V gene TRBV11-2; D is unresolved. The CDR3 sequence is 12 residues long. Trimming left V 4 bases short and J 8 bases short, with 9 bases between. Germline CDR1 SGHAT, CDR2 FQNNGV. CDR3 sequence: CASSYLLDEQFF. CDR3 coding DNA: TGTGCCAGCAGCTACCTATTGGATGAGCAGTTCTTC.

V gene TRBV11-2 combines with J gene TRBJ2-7; 10 nucleotides agree with TRBD1. CDR1 is SGHAT, CDR2 FQNNGV, per germline. The CDR3 runs to 13 residues. V was clipped by 10 bases and J by 3 bases; unmatched bases: 6. The CDR3 DNA reads as TGTGCCACCTCGGACAGGGGGAACTACGAGCAGTACTTC. Translated, it gives CATSDRGNYEQYF.